This T cell receptor beta chain comes out of a study of shared clonotypes between healthy human individuals. This CDR3 is built from 13 residues. The ends were cut back, 3 bases at V and 5 bases at J, with 8 bases in the middle. Germline assignment: CDR1 GTSNPN and CDR2 SVGIG (reference sequence). Here immunoSEQ multiplex PCR was the method, and the copy in TCRdb shows in-frame clones only, minus some. Among under 600,000 clones listed, about 96% were seen once. This sequence was found in a woman aged 30 to 39 in good health. Sequencing was carried out using naive CD4+ T cells sorted from blood. The subset: CD45RA+ positively selected. The V call is TRBV30, the J call TRBJ1-6; a weak D match, TRBD1 (5 bases). CDR3 protein: CAWSRQNNSPLHF. The CDR3 region has the DNA TGTGCCTGGAGCCGACAGAATAATTCACCCCTCCACTTT. Combining the CDR3 with reference TRBV30 and TRBJ1-6 gives the whole variable domain SQTIHQWPATLVQPVGSPLSLECTVEGTSNPNLYWYRQAAGRGLQLLFYSVGIGQISSEVPQNLSASRPQDRQFILSSKKLLLSDSGFYLCAWSRQNNSPLHFGNGTRLTVT.